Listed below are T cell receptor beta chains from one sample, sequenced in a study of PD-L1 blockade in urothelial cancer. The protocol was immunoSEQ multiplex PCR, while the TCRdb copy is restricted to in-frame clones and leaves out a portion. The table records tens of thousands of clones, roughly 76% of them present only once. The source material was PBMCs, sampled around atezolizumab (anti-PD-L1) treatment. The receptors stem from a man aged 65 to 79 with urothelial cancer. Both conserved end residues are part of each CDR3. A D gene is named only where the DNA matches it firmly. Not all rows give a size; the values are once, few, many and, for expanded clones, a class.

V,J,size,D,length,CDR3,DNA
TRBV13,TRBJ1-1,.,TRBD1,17,CASSLARQTGLNTEAFF,TGTGCCAGCAGCTTAGCCCGACAGACAGGGTTGAACACTGAAGCTTTCTTT
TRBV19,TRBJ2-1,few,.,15,CASSIVPTTYNEQFF,TGTGCCAGTAGTATAGTTCCTACTACCTACAATGAGCAGTTCTTC
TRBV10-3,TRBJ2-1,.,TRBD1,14,CAINTGTGVDEQFF,TGTGCCATCAACACCGGGACAGGGGTAGATGAGCAGTTCTTC
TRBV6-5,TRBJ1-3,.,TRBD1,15,CASSYDREAGNTIYF,TGTGCCAGCAGTTACGACAGGGAAGCGGGAAACACCATATATTTT
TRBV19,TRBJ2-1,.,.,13,CASSITGWNEQFF,TGTGCCAGTAGTATAACAGGTTGGAATGAGCAGTTCTTC
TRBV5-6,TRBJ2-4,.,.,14,CASSRREAKNIQYF,TGTGCCAGCAGCCGGAGGGAAGCCAAAAACATTCAGTACTTC
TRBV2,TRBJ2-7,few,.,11,CASIQGYEQYF,TGTGCCAGCATTCAGGGCTACGAGCAGTACTTC
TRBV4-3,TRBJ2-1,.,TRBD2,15,CASSQAQAGVGEQFF,TGCGCCAGCAGCCAAGCCCAAGCGGGAGTGGGTGAGCAGTTCTTC
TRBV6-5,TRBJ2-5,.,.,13,CASRSGWGETQYF,TGTGCCAGCAGATCGGGGTGGGGAGAGACCCAGTACTTC
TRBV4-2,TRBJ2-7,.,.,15,CASSQDRVGPYEQYF,TGTGCCAGCAGCCAAGATCGGGTCGGCCCCTACGAGCAGTACTTC
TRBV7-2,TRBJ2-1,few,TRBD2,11,CASSGTTEQFF,TGTGCCAGCAGCGGGACTACAGAGCAGTTCTTC
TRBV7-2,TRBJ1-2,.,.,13,CASSRNRNYGYTF,TGTGCCAGCAGCCGCAACAGGAACTATGGCTACACCTTC
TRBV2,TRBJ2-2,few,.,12,CASRAVTGELFF,TGCGCAAGCAGGGCGGTCACCGGGGAGCTGTTTTTT
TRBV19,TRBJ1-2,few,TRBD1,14,CASSAGQGNYGYTF,TGTGCCAGTAGTGCGGGACAGGGGAACTATGGCTACACCTTC
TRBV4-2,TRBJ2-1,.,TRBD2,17,CASSQGPAGGPHNEQFF,TGTGCCAGCAGCCAAGGTCCGGCGGGAGGGCCGCACAATGAGCAGTTCTTC
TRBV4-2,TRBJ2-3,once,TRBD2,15,CASSQSAGVVATQYF,TGTGCCAGCAGCCAATCGGCGGGGGTAGTAGCTACGCAGTATTTT
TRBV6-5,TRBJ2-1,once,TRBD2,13,CASRTAGGHEQFF,TGTGCCAGCAGGACGGCGGGAGGGCATGAGCAGTTCTTC
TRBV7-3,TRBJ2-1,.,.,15,CASSQGGARLGEQFF,TGTGCCAGCAGCCAAGGGGGGGCTCGGCTAGGGGAGCAGTTCTTC
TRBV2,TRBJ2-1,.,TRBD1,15,CASGTGKVSYNEQFF,TGTGCCAGCGGGACAGGGAAAGTCTCCTACAATGAGCAGTTCTTC
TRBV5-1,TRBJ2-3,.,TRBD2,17,CASSLGLAGVRTDTQYF,TGCGCCAGCAGCTTGGGACTAGCGGGGGTTCGCACAGATACGCAGTATTTT
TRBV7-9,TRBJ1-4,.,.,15,CASSLGGAPNEKLFF,TGTGCCAGCAGCCTAGGCGGGGCTCCTAATGAAAAACTGTTTTTT
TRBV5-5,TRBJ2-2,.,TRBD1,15,CASSAGTGPTGELFF,TGTGCCAGCAGCGCGGGGACAGGGCCCACCGGGGAGCTGTTTTTT
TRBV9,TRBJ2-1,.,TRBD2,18,CASSVGVVGLAGENEQFF,TGTGCCAGCAGCGTAGGGGTGGTAGGACTAGCGGGAGAGAATGAGCAGTTCTTC
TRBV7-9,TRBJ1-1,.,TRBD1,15,CASSLRTGESTEAFF,TGTGCCAGCAGCTTACGGACAGGGGAGTCCACTGAAGCTTTCTTT
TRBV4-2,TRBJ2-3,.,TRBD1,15,CASSQAGTGTDTQYF,TGTGCCAGCAGCCAAGCTGGGACAGGCACAGATACGCAGTATTTT
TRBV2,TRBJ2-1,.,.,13,CASKIGSYNEQFF,TGTGCCAGCAAAATCGGCTCCTACAATGAGCAGTTCTTC
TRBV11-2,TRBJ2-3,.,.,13,CASSTGRQDTQYF,TGTGCCAGCAGTACAGGGCGACAAGATACGCAGTATTTT
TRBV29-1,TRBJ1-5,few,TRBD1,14,CSVGTGARRQPQHF,TGCAGCGTTGGGACAGGGGCTCGTCGTCAGCCCCAGCATTTT
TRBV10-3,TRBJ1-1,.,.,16,CAISESQGMTNTEAFF,TGTGCCATCAGTGAGTCCCAGGGGATGACGAACACTGAAGCTTTCTTT
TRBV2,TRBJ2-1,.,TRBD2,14,CASSGALAGRGLFF,TGTGCCAGCAGTGGGGCTTTAGCGGGTCGGGGCCTGTTCTTC
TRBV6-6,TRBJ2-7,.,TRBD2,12,CASSLASGILYF,TGTGCCAGCAGTTTAGCTAGCGGGATCTTGTACTTC
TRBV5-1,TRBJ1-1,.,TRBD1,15,CASSLGGQGNTEAFF,TGCGCCAGCAGCTTGGGAGGACAGGGGAACACTGAAGCTTTCTTT
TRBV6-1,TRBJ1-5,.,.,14,CASSLDRDGRPQHF,TGTGCCAGCAGTTTGGACCGGGATGGAAGGCCCCAGCATTTT
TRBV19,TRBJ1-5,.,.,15,CASSIDQGYGQPQHF,TGTGCCAGTAGTATAGATCAGGGGTACGGGCAGCCCCAGCATTTT
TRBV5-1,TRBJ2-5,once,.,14,CASSAQGQRETQYF,TGCGCCAGCTCTGCACAGGGCCAAAGGGAGACCCAGTACTTC
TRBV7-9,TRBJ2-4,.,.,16,CASSLAPGQAKNIQYF,TGTGCCAGCAGCTTAGCACCGGGTCAAGCCAAAAACATTCAGTACTTC
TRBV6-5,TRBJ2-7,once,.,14,CAAAPRGSSYEQYF,TGTGCCGCAGCGCCCCGGGGAAGTTCCTACGAGCAGTACTTC
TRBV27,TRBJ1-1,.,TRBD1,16,CASSLIPFEAGGKAFF,TGTGCCAGCAGTTTAATCCCCTTCGAGGCAGGGGGCAAAGCTTTCTTT
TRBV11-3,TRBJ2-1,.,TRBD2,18,CASSLDLASGPSSNEQFF,TGTGCCAGCAGCTTAGATCTGGCTAGCGGGCCCTCCTCCAATGAGCAGTTCTTC
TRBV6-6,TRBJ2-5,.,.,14,CASRPPGGWETQYF,TGTGCCAGCAGGCCCCCGGGGGGCTGGGAGACCCAGTACTTC
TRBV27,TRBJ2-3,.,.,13,CASRVDYTDTQYF,TGTGCCAGCAGGGTAGACTACACAGATACGCAGTATTTT
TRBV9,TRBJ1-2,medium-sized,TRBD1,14,CASSDQDRAHGYTF,TGTGCCAGCAGCGACCAGGACAGGGCCCATGGCTACACCTTC
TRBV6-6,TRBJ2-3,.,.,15,CASSYSRSGADTQYF,TGTGCCAGCAGTTACTCCCGGTCGGGAGCTGATACGCAGTATTTT